These 29 T cell receptor beta chains came from one sample sequenced in a study of T cell responses to AZD1222 COVID-19 vaccine. TCRdb keeps only in-frame clones here, not all; method: immunoSEQ multiplex PCR. The repertoire holds about 70,000 clones, with less than 85% as singletons. This specimen consisted of peripheral blood, obtained on day 0 of AZD1222 vaccination. The origin of the receptors is an adult in good health.

The chain recombines TRBV7-9 with TRBJ2-1; 13 bases fit TRBD2. Looked up from germline, CDR1 is SEHNR and CDR2 is FQNEAQ (reference sequence). J lost 10 bases, V lost 2 bases, and 5 bases had no gene match. The CDR3 length is 15 residues. CDR3 protein: CASSLRTSGGSEQFF. CDR3 sequence (DNA): TGTGCCAGCAGCTTAAGGACTAGCGGGGGTTCGGAGCAGTTCTTC.

This clone appeared once. The genes are TRBV19 and TRBJ1-5; D perhaps matches TRBD1 (6 bases). The CDR3 length is 13 residues. Germline V lookup: CDR1 LNHDA, CDR2 SQIVND (reference sequence). The V end was cut by 5 bases, the J end by 15 bases, with 20 bases between. In DNA, the CDR3 is TGTGCCAGTAGTCAACCAGGGGCGCATATTAGGCATTTT. It translates to CASSQPGAHIRHF. Filled out from reference TRBV19 and TRBJ1-5, the complete variable domain reads DGGITQSPKYLFRKEGQNVTLSCEQNLNHDAMYWYRQDPGQGLRLIYYSQIVNDFQKGDIAEGYSVSREKKESFPLTVTSAQKNPTAFYLCASSQPGAHIRHFGDGTRLSIL.

V and J are TRBV2 and TRBJ1-5, with D perhaps matching TRBD1 (6 bases). Germline-derived CDR1 and CDR2 are SNHLY and FYNNEI. Trimming removed 7 bases from V and 0 bases from J, with 7 bases in between. This CDR3 comprises 13 residues. The CDR3 protein is CASKGDSNQPQHF. The CDR3 DNA reads as TGTGCCAGCAAGGGGGATAGCAATCAGCCCCAGCATTTT.

The chain links TRBV25-1 to TRBJ2-4; D is tentatively TRBD1 or TRBD2 (6 bases each). Deletions cut 2 bases from V and 3 bases from J, with 11 bases between. This CDR3 contains 15 residues. CDR1 and CDR2 from the germline V gene are MGHDK and SYGVNS. The CDR3 region has the DNA TGTGCCAGCAGTGAAGGGGGGCTTGGCAAAAACATTCAGTACTTC. As protein: CASSEGGLGKNIQYF.

The chain carries TRBV5-6 and TRBJ1-2; D perhaps matches TRBD1 (6 bases). Trimming removed 4 bases at V and 8 bases at J, with 18 bases between. Germline V lookup: CDR1 SGHDT, CDR2 YYEEEE. The CDR3 is 14 amino acids. CDR3 in amino acids: CASSPRRTAGGYTF. The CDR3 DNA reads as TGTGCCAGCAGCCCCCGACGGACAGCTGGGGGCTACACCTTC.

This chain joins TRBV10-2 and TRBJ1-1, with D uncertain. The CDR3 loop spans 13 amino acids. Trimming left V 11 bases short and J 5 bases short, with 18 bases between. CDR1 is WSHSY and CDR2 is SAAADI in the germline V gene. In nucleotides, the CDR3 is TGCGCCTGGAGAAGCACCGATTATACTGAAGCTTTCTTT. Translated: CAWRSTDYTEAFF.

The chain couples TRBV2 to TRBJ1-5; 8 bases map to TRBD1. V was pared by 8 bases and J by 8 bases, with 14 bases of the junction left unmatched. Germline-derived CDR1 and CDR2 are SNHLY and FYNNEI. The CDR3 length is 15 residues. The CDR3: CASGRQGSWGEPQHF. The CDR3 DNA reads TGTGCCAGCGGAAGACAGGGGAGTTGGGGTGAGCCCCAGCATTTT. The whole variable domain, filled in from reference TRBV2 and TRBJ1-5, reads EPEVTQTPSHQVTQMGQEVILRCVPISNHLYFYWYRQILGQKVEFLVSFYNNEISEKSEIFDDQFSVERPDGSNFTLKIRSTKLEDSAMYFCASGRQGSWGEPQHFGDGTRLSIL.

The V gene is TRBV21-1, the J gene TRBJ1-2; whether TRBD1, the table's D call, matches the DNA was not checked. TRBV21-1 is flagged as a pseudogene. This CDR3 is 14 amino acids long. CDR3 in amino acids: CASSKGQGINGYTF. In DNA, the CDR3 is TGTGCCAGCAGCAAAGGACAGGGGATCAATGGCTACACCTTC.

The V call is TRBV5-1, the J call TRBJ1-2; D is ambiguous. This CDR3 region has 14 residues. Trimming removed 4 bases from V and 5 bases from J, with 15 bases in between. CDR1 is SGHRS and CDR2 is YFSETQ in the germline V gene. CDR3 region: CASSVQQDLYGYTF. CDR3 nucleotides: TGCGCCAGCAGCGTCCAGCAGGATCTATATGGCTACACCTTC.

V is TRBV7-9 and J is TRBJ2-7; 9 positions match TRBD1. Trimming cost V 5 bases and J 6 bases; bases outside gene matches: 14. The CDR3 runs to 16 residues. Germline V gene data show CDR1 as SEHNR and CDR2 as FQNEAQ (reference sequence). The CDR3 here is CASSPYPPGQGPEQYF. DNA of the CDR3: TGTGCCAGCAGCCCATACCCCCCAGGACAGGGGCCCGAGCAGTACTTC. The full variable domain, rest sourced from reference TRBV7-9 and TRBJ2-7, is DTGVSQNPRHKITKRGQNVTFRCDPISEHNRLYWYRQTLGQGPEFLTYFQNEAQLEKSRLLSDRFSAERPKGSFSTLEIQRTEQGDSAMYLCASSPYPPGQGPEQYFGPGTRLTVT.

The chain is built from TRBV28 and TRBJ1-1; the D is unclear. The CDR3 sequence is 11 residues long. Looked up from germline, CDR1 is MDHEN and CDR2 is SYDVKM. Trimming left V 5 bases short and J 10 bases short, with 11 bases between. CDR3 bases: TGTGCCAGCAGTCTGACCGGTCGAGCTTTCTTT. Encoded protein: CASSLTGRAFF.

The rearrangement links TRBV3-1 (or the pseudogene TRBV3-2) to TRBJ2-4; either TRBD1 or TRBD2 may fit D (5 bases each). The CDR3 is 15 amino acids. The V end was cut by 6 bases, the J end by 2 bases, with 14 bases between. Germline assignment: CDR1 LGHDT and CDR2 YNNKEL (reference sequence). The CDR3 sequence is CASRGTRASKNIQYF. Here the CDR3 DNA reads TGTGCCAGCAGGGGGACCAGGGCTTCCAAAAACATTCAGTACTTC.

This chain links TRBV4-1 with TRBJ2-7; 12 bases agree with TRBD1. V dropped 1 base and J dropped 1; count of bases not matched to a gene: 11. This CDR3 has 19 amino acids. CDR1 is MGHRA and CDR2 is YSYEKL in the germline V gene. The CDR3 DNA sequence: TGCGCCAGCAGCCAAGGGGGACCAGGGGACAGGGGGCCGTCCTACGAGCAGTACTTC. Translated, it gives CASSQGGPGDRGPSYEQYF.

The CDR3 is CASSFRTATEAFF. The CDR3 DNA reads as TGTGCCAGCAGCTTCCGGACAGCCACTGAAGCTTTCTTT. The chain couples TRBV11-3 to TRBJ1-1; D is possibly TRBD1 (6 bases). V lost 3 bases and J lost 4, with 9 bases in between. CDR3 length: 13 amino acids. Germline-derived CDR1 and CDR2 are SGHNT and YENEEA. Using reference TRBV11-3 and TRBJ1-1 for the parts outside the CDR3, the full variable domain is EAGVVQSPRYKIIEKKQPVAFWCNPISGHNTLYWYLQNLGQGPELLIRYENEEAVDDSQLPKDRFSAERLKGVDSTLKIQPAELGDSAVYLCASSFRTATEAFFGQGTRLTVV.

The V gene is TRBV19, the J gene TRBJ2-1; D could derive from TRBD1 or TRBD2 (7 bases each). The CDR3 length is 15 residues. CDR1 is LNHDA, CDR2 SQIVND, per germline (reference sequence). Between the trimmed V and J ends, which lost 2 bases and 5 bases, there was a span of 13 bases. The CDR3 protein is CASSIFRGRDNEQFF. CDR3 DNA: TGTGCCAGTAGTATATTCAGGGGGAGGGACAATGAGCAGTTCTTC.

This chain links TRBV12-3 or TRBV12-4 with TRBJ1-1; the D is unclear. The CDR3 totals 13 residues. V lost 7 bases and J 1 base, leaving 10 bases between the germline ends. The CDR3 is CASNTKGNTEAFF. The DNA of the CDR3 is TGTGCCAGCAACACAAAGGGGAACACTGAAGCTTTCTTT.

The rearrangement uses TRBV2 and TRBJ1-1, with 8 bases fitting TRBD1. Germline V CDR1 and CDR2: SNHLY, FYNNEI. There are 16 residues in the CDR3. J was trimmed by 2 bases and V by 7 bases; bases with no gene match: 12. Here the CDR3 DNA reads TGTGCCAGCAACCCAGGGGGCAGAAGAATTAACACTGAAGCTTTCTTT. It translates to CASNPGGRRINTEAFF.

V gene TRBV18 combines with J gene TRBJ1-4; TRBD1 might be the D (6 bases). The CDR3 sequence is 15 residues long. CDR1 KGHSH and CDR2 LQKENI come from the germline V gene. Trimming cost V 6 bases and J 0 bases, with 11 bases left between them. CDR3 protein: CASSSGATTNEKLFF. DNA of the CDR3: TGTGCCAGCTCCTCGGGGGCCACAACTAATGAAAAACTGTTTTTT.

This sequence joins TRBV7-2 and TRBJ1-2; D perhaps matches TRBD1 (6 bases). V shed 5 bases and J shed 8 bases, with 15 bases lying between them. The V gene's germline CDR1 is SGHTA and CDR2 FQGNSA. The CDR3 runs to 13 residues. CDR3 nucleotide sequence: TGTGCCAGCAGCCAAGGGACAACGGGCGGCTACACCTTC. It is translated as CASSQGTTGGYTF. Combining the CDR3 with reference TRBV7-2 and TRBJ1-2 gives the whole variable domain GAGVSQSPSNKVTEKGKDVELRCDPISGHTALYWYRQSLGQGLEFLIYFQGNSAPDKSGLPSDRFSAERTGGSVSTLTIQRTQQEDSAVYLCASSQGTTGGYTFGSGTRLTVV.

The chain uses TRBV29-1 and TRBJ1-3, with TRBD1 matching over 7 bases. The ends lost 4 bases at V and 2 bases at J; junction bases unmatched: 14. Germline V CDR1 and CDR2: SQVTM, ANQGSEA. This CDR3 region has 17 residues. The CDR3 coding sequence is TGCAGCGTTGGGGTTGAGGGACAGCTCTTAACTGGAAACACCATATATTTT. As protein: CSVGVEGQLLTGNTIYF.

V and J are TRBV11-2 and TRBJ2-1, with a weak D call TRBD2 (6 bases). V lost 1 base, J lost 15 bases, and 13 bases lay in between. From germline, CDR1 is SGHAT and CDR2 FQNNGV. The CDR3 spans 12 residues. CDR3 nucleotides: TGTGCCAGCAGCTTAGTTTCGGGGACTTCGTTCTTC. Its translation is CASSLVSGTSFF.

The genes are TRBV18 and TRBJ1-1; no clear D. The CDR3 runs to 14 residues. CDR1 is KGHSH and CDR2 is LQKENI in the germline V gene. Trimming removed 6 bases at V and 8 bases at J, with 19 bases between. The CDR3 coding sequence is TGTGCCAGCTCGCCGGACCTGTCGGGCTTCGAAGCTTTCTTT. Translating gives CASSPDLSGFEAFF. The whole variable domain, filled in from reference TRBV18 and TRBJ1-1, reads NAGVMQNPRHLVRRRGQEARLRCSPMKGHSHVYWYRQLPEEGLKFMVYLQKENIIDESGMPKERFSAEFPKEGPSILRIQQVVRGDSAAYFCASSPDLSGFEAFFGQGTRLTVV.

V is TRBV30 and J is TRBJ2-7; 9 bases are shared with TRBD1. Germline V gene lookup returns CDR1 GTSNPN and CDR2 SVGIG (reference sequence). The ends lost 5 bases at V and 5 bases at J; junction bases unmatched: 16. The length of the CDR3 is 16 residues. CDR3 DNA: TGTGCCTGGTCAAGGTACCGGGACAGGGATTTCAACGAGCAGTACTTC. It translates to CAWSRYRDRDFNEQYF.

The gene calls are TRBV10-3 and TRBJ2-1; a possible D gene is TRBD1 (6 bases). This CDR3 comprises 16 residues. Germline CDR1 ENHRY, CDR2 SYGVKD. Between the trimmed V and J ends, which lost 8 bases and 0 bases, there was a span of 17 bases. The CDR3 DNA follows: TGTGCCATCGGGGGCGGGCTGGGGACCTCCTACAATGAGCAGTTCTTC. Protein sequence: CAIGGGLGTSYNEQFF.

In its sample, this clone was seen once. The chain recombines TRBV3-1 (or the pseudogene TRBV3-2) with TRBJ2-3, with D unresolved. The CDR3 runs 11 residues. Germline V gives CDR1 LGHDT, CDR2 YNNKEL (reference sequence). Trimming removed 4 bases at V and 4 bases at J, with 3 bases between. The CDR3 DNA follows: TGTGCCAGCAGCCGGGCAGATACGCAGTATTTT. Translating it yields CASSRADTQYF.

The rearrangement uses TRBV5-6 and TRBJ1-1; D ambiguous. The V end was cut by 0 bases, the J end by 5 bases, with 11 bases between. This CDR3 is built from 14 residues. CDR1 SGHDT and CDR2 YYEEEE come from the germline V gene. The CDR3 DNA reads TGTGCCAGCAGCTTGGTTGGCAGTCCGACTGAAGCTTTCTTT. Protein: CASSLVGSPTEAFF.

About this clone itself: Other DNA variants within this sample encode the same CDR3. This chain joins TRBV20-1 and TRBJ1-2; weak D call: TRBD1 (5 bases). This CDR3 is built from 11 residues. Germline assignment: CDR1 DFQATT and CDR2 SNEGSKA (reference sequence). V lost 3 bases to trimming and J lost 6 bases, with 8 bases between them. CDR3: CSASGGNGYTF. In DNA form, the CDR3 reads TGCAGTGCTAGTGGGGGGAATGGCTACACCTTC.

V gene TRBV2 combines with J gene TRBJ2-7; 8 bases map to TRBD2. The CDR3 is made up of 15 amino acids. Germline V CDR1 and CDR2: SNHLY, FYNNEI. Germline trimming cut 7 bases from V and 3 bases from J; bases unmatched to any gene: 11. The CDR3 sequence is CASNNGRAGHYEQYF. The DNA of the CDR3 is TGTGCCAGCAATAACGGGAGGGCAGGACACTACGAGCAGTACTTC.

The DNA of the CDR3 is TGTGCCACCAGCAGAGATCTCGTAGACTATGGCTACACCTTC. Amino acids: CATSRDLVDYGYTF. V usage is TRBV15 and J usage is TRBJ1-2; D unresolved. V dropped 0 bases and J dropped 3 bases, with 8 bases sitting between them. The CDR3 runs to 14 residues. CDR1 is LNHNV and CDR2 is YYDKDF in the germline V gene (reference sequence).